Listed below are T cell receptor beta chains from one sample, sequenced in a study of T cell responses to AZD1222 COVID-19 vaccine. The method was immunoSEQ multiplex PCR; TCRdb's version includes in-frame clones alone and lacks a portion of them. Found here are approximately 180,000 clones, around nine tenths of them singletons; the top ten hold about 2.5%. Sequenced here: peripheral blood, sampled on day 0 of AZD1222 vaccination. Every receptor here comes from an adult in good health. CDR3s leave out the opening cysteine and the closing phenylalanine or tryptophan. Each record gives: J gene, V gene, clone size, CDR3 protein. Expanded clones are given a class, and other clones once, few, many or no size at all.

>TRBJ2-5|TRBV19|-
ASSIRHRGSQETQY
>TRBJ2-1|TRBV6-1|once
ASSEGQHNEQF
>TRBJ1-1|TRBV25-1|-
ASSEWGTTEAF
>TRBJ1-2|TRBV5-6|-
ASSLLSNYGYT
>TRBJ1-5|TRBV19|-
ASSDRYSNQPQH
>TRBJ1-5|TRBV19|-
ASSWSYNSNQPQH
>TRBJ2-7|TRBV7-9|once
ASSVRELGEQY
>TRBJ2-7|TRBV5-5|-
ASSETYEQY
>TRBJ1-1|TRBV5-1|-
ASSLTVMNTEAF
>TRBJ2-5|TRBV18|-
ASSPEWETQY
>TRBJ1-3|TRBV5-1|-
ASSSQGGSGNTIY
>TRBJ2-3|TRBV28|-
ASSSQWASGSSSDTQY
>TRBJ1-3|TRBV30|-
AWSVGDMGNTIY
>TRBJ1-2|TRBV19|-
ASSIVGYGYT
>TRBJ2-3|TRBV6-5|-
ASRTEGQRTDTQY
>TRBJ1-2|TRBV20-1|-
SAQGARGYT
>TRBJ1-1|TRBV7-6|few
ASSPEYLTGNTEAF
>TRBJ1-5|TRBV2|-
ASSETGVDQPQH
>TRBJ1-2|TRBV30|-
AWSVLSSGGSGYT
>TRBJ2-5|TRBV1|-
TSSQEDRQKETQY
>TRBJ1-2|TRBV3-1/TRBV3-2|-
ASSQDSTGAAGYT
>TRBJ1-2|TRBV29-1|-
SVGIGASYGYT
>TRBJ2-7|TRBV24-1|-
ATGSCRQGSYEQY
>TRBJ2-3|TRBV3-1/TRBV3-2|-
ASSQGVSGTSTDTQY
>TRBJ1-1|TRBV27|-
ASSPAPGVTEAF
>TRBJ1-4|TRBV15|once
ATSSDMYEKLF
>TRBJ1-1|TRBV27|-
ASSLSGALREAF
>TRBJ1-2|TRBV2|-
ASSGGQSLPNYGYT
>TRBJ1-1|TRBV7-9|-
ASTRDRADTEAF
>TRBJ1-3|TRBV18|-
ASSPTQGQTSGNTIY
>TRBJ1-1|TRBV5-5|-
ASSLWYGSPEAF
>TRBJ1-1|TRBV18|-
ASSLPGGLNTEAF
>TRBJ2-5|TRBV7-6|-
ASSLVRAFGETQY
>TRBJ1-1|TRBV27|-
ASSLGRGGSNTEAF
>TRBJ1-6|TRBV6-6|-
ASGHYNSPLH
>TRBJ1-2|TRBV6-5|-
ASSYGASLYGYT
>TRBJ2-3|TRBV11-2|-
ASSLERGILSTDTQY
>TRBJ2-7|TRBV2|-
ASSEEAGGLYEQY
>TRBJ2-5|TRBV24-1|-
ATSDRGQGQETQY
>TRBJ2-3|TRBV7-9|-
ASTKQGGTDTQY
>TRBJ1-2|TRBV3-1/TRBV3-2|-
ASSPSEGVEGYT